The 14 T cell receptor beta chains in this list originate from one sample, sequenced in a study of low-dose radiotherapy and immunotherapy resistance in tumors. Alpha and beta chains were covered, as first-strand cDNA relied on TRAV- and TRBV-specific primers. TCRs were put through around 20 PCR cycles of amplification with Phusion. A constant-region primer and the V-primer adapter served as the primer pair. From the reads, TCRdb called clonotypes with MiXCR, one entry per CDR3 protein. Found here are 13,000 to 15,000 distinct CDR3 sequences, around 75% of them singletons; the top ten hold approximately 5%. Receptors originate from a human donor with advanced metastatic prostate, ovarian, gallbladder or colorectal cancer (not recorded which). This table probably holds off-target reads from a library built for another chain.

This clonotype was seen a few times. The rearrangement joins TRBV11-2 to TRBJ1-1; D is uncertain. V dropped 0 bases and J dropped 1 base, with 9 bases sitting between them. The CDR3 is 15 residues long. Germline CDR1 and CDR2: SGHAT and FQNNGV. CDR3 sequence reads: CASSLDSGANTEAFF. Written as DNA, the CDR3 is TGTGCCAGCAGCTTAGATTCGGGAGCGAACACTGAAGCTTTCTTT.

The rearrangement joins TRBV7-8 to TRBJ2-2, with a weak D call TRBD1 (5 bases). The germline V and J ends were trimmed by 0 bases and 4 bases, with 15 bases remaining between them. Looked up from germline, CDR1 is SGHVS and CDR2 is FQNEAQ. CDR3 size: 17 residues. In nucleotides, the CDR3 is TGTGCCAGCAGCTTAGCCTCCCAGGGCCCGGGCACCGGGGAGCTGTTTTTT. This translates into CASSLASQGPGTGELFF.

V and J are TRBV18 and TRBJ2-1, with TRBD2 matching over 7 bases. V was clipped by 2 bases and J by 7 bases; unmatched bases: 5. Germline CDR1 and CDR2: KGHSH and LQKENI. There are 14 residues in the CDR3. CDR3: CASSPIQGGNEQFF. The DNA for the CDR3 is TGTGCCAGCTCACCAATCCAGGGAGGGAATGAGCAGTTCTTC.

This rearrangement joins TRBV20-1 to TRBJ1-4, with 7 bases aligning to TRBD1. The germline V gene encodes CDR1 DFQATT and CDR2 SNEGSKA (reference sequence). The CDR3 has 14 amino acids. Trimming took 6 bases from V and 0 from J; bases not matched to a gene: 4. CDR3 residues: CSAKQGTTNEKLFF. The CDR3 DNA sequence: TGCAGTGCCAAACAGGGGACAACTAATGAAAAACTGTTTTTT.

CDR3 nucleotide sequence: TGTGCCAGCAGTTTAGAGTGGAATCAGCCCCAGCATTTT. Its translation: CASSLEWNQPQHF. The rearrangement joins TRBV12-3 or TRBV12-4 to TRBJ1-5; D gene uncertain. V gave up 1 base and J gave up 4 bases, with 5 bases separating them. This CDR3 region has 13 residues.

The CDR3 DNA follows: TGTGCCATCAGTGAGTCGCGGGGAGGGAGGGATCAGCCCCAGCATTTT. Protein product: CAISESRGGRDQPQHF. This chain uses TRBV10-3 with TRBJ1-5; D is uncertain. V was cut by 0 bases and J by 5 bases, with 14 bases left in between. The CDR3 is 16 residues long. Germline assignment: CDR1 ENHRY and CDR2 SYGVKD.

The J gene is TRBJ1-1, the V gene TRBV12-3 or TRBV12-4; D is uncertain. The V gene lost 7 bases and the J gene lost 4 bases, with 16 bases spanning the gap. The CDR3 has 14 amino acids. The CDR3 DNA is TGTGCCAGCACCCCCGACGGGGTGGTCACTGAAGCTTTCTTT. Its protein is CASTPDGVVTEAFF.

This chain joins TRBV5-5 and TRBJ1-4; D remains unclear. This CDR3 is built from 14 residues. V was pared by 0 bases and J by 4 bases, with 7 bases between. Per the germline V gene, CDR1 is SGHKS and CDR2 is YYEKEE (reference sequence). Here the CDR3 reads CASSLDPNNEKLFF. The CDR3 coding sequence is TGTGCCAGCAGCTTGGATCCAAATAATGAAAAACTGTTTTTT.

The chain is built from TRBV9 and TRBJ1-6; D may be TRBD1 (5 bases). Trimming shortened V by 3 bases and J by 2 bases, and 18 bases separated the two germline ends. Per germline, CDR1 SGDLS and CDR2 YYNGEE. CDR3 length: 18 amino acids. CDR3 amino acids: CASSARGGYEAYNSPLHF. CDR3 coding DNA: TGTGCCAGCAGCGCCCGTGGGGGGTATGAGGCCTATAATTCACCCCTCCACTTT.

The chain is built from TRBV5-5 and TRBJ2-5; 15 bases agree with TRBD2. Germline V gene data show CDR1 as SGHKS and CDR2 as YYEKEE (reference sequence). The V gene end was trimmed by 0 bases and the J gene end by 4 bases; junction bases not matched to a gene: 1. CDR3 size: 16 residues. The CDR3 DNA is TGTGCCAGCAGCTTGGGGACTAGCGGGGGGGCAGAGACCCAGTACTTC. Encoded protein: CASSLGTSGGAETQYF.

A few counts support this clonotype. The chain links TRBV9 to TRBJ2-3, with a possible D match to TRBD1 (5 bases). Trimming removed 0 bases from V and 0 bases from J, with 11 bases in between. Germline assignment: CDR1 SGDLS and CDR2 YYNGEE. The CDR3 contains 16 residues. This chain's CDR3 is CASSVGRGQSTDTQYF. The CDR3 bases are TGTGCCAGCAGCGTAGGTAGGGGCCAAAGCACAGATACGCAGTATTTT.

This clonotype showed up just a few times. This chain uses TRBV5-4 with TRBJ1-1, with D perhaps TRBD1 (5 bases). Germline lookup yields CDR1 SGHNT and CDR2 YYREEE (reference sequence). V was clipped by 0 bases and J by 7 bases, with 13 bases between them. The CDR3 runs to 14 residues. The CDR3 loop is CASSLGGNRLEAFF. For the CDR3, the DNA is TGTGCCAGCAGCTTGGGGGGGAACAGGCTTGAAGCTTTCTTT.

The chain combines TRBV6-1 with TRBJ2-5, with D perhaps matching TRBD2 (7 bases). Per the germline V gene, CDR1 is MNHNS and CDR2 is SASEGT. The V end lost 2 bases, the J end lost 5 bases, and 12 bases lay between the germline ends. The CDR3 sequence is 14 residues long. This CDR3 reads CASSEIRGAETQYF. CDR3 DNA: TGTGCCAGCAGTGAAATTCGGGGGGCTGAGACCCAGTACTTC.

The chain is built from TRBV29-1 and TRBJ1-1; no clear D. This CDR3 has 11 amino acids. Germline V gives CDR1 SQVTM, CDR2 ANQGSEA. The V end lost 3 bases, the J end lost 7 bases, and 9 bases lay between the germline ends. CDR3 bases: TGCAGCGTTGATGTTCGGGGTGAAGCTTTCTTT. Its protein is CSVDVRGEAFF. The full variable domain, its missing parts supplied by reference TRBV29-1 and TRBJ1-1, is SAVISQKPSRDICQRGTSLTIQCQVDSQVTMMFWYRQQPGQSLTLIATANQGSEATYESGFVIDKFPISRPNLTFSTLTVSNMSPEDSSIYLCSVDVRGEAFFGQGTRLTVV.